This T cell receptor beta chain is drawn from a study of T cell responses to AZD1222 COVID-19 vaccine. The study's findings and limits: Nearly half of the spike-specific TCRs reportedly recognize variant regions that carry no mutations. Only after the peak T cell response were repertoires sampled. Among the donors, most were white British and more were female, and clonal diversity was possibly underestimated.

It was second doses at about 4 or about 12 weeks that were pooled. Worth noting for this clone: Its antigen is not known.

Per germline, CDR1 LNHNV and CDR2 YYDKDF (reference sequence). V shed 4 bases and J shed 2 bases, with 17 bases lying between them. The CDR3 consists of 16 residues. Profiled with immunoSEQ multiplex PCR; TCRdb holds only in-frame clones, not every one. The table includes tens of thousands of clones, approximately 83% detected once. This sequence was found in an adult who received the AZD1222 COVID-19 vaccine. The specimen comprised peripheral blood, sampled 28 days after the second AZD1222 dose. This sequence joins TRBV15 and TRBJ1-1; D may be TRBD1 (5 bases). Here the CDR3 DNA reads TGTGCCACCAGCAAAGGGCGAGGGGAACCAAACACTGAAGCTTTCTTT. Protein product: CATSKGRGEPNTEAFF.